One sample yielded the 18 T cell receptor beta chains listed below, sequenced in a study of CXCR3-negative and CXCR3-positive naive CD8 T cells. These TCRs are of unknown antigen specificity. cDNA libraries for TRB were generated by 5' RACE incorporating UMI labels. TCRdb reprocessed the 5' RACE reads, keeping one entry per CDR3 protein, no DNA. The sample table includes around 60,000 distinct CDR3 sequences. Whole-study findings and limits: CXCR3-positive naive cells carried more hydrophobic TRB CDR3s than CXCR3-negative ones.

Specimen: naive CXCR3+ CD8+ T cells from blood. The subset was: CD45RO-CCR7+CD27+CD95- naive CD8+ T cells expressing CXCR3 (TNR3+). The receptors stem from a human donor in good health. Some clones in this sample may be carry-over from other donors' samples.

This chain joins TRBV6-6 and TRBJ2-3; TCRdb proposes TRBD1, but this gene call is untestable without DNA. The CDR3 consists of 18 residues. The germline gives CDR1 MNHNY, CDR2 SVGAGI (reference sequence). CDR3 loop: CASSYSQANPLQMHTQYF.

The chain employs TRBV12-3 or TRBV12-4 and TRBJ1-1. The length of the CDR3 is 14 residues. The CDR3 is CASTEGRMNTEAFF.

V and J are TRBV6-4 and TRBJ2-2; TCRdb designates TRBD1, a call that cannot be tested without DNA. This CDR3 is 14 amino acids long. Germline lookup yields CDR1 MRHNA and CDR2 SNTAGT. This CDR3 is CASSEGGGTGELFF.

V usage is TRBV7-2 and J usage is TRBJ2-3; TCRdb's assignment of TRBD2 cannot be checked, as there is no DNA. The CDR3 length is 17 residues. Germline V lookup: CDR1 SGHTA, CDR2 FQGNSA. The chain's CDR3 is CASSFPTSGGSTDTQYF. Complete variable domain (other parts from reference TRBV7-2 and TRBJ2-3): GAGVSQSPSNKVTEKGKDVELRCDPISGHTALYWYRQSLGQGLEFLIYFQGNSAPDKSGLPSDRFSAERTGGSVSTLTIQRTQQEDSAVYLCASSFPTSGGSTDTQYFGPGTRLTVL.

V is TRBV7-9 and J is TRBJ2-2. CDR1 SEHNR and CDR2 FQNEAQ come from the germline V gene (reference sequence). The CDR3 length is 13 residues. CDR3 sequence reads: CASSLGGTGELFF.

The chain couples TRBV6-6 to TRBJ2-1; TCRdb's D gene call, TRBD2, goes unchecked for lack of DNA. The CDR3 spans 19 residues. Germline loops: CDR1 MNHNY, CDR2 SVGAGI (reference sequence). The CDR3 loop reads CASSLRAVSSGGSYNEQLF.

This rearrangement joins TRBV2 to TRBJ1-4. This CDR3 has 12 amino acids. In germline, CDR1 is SNHLY, CDR2 FYNNEI. The chain's CDR3 is CASSVGGEKLFF.

V and J are TRBV7-9 and TRBJ1-1; TCRdb selects TRBD1, and the lack of DNA leaves this call unchecked. The CDR3 runs to 14 residues. Germline assignment: CDR1 SEHNR and CDR2 FQNEAQ (reference sequence). The CDR3 here is CASSTGQGNTEAFF.

The chain joins TRBV14 to TRBJ2-7. Germline loops: CDR1 SGHDN, CDR2 FVKESK. CDR3 length: 12 amino acids. This CDR3 reads CASSVNPYEQYF.

V usage is TRBV6-2 or TRBV6-3 and J usage is TRBJ1-1. There are 13 residues in the CDR3. CDR1 and CDR2 (germline): MNHEY, SVGEGT. The CDR3 reads CASSRGLFAEAFF.

The gene calls are TRBV13 and TRBJ2-3; no DNA is available, so the TRBD2 call from TCRdb remains unchecked. The CDR3 runs to 16 residues. Germline V CDR1 and CDR2: PRHDT, FYEKMQ (reference sequence). The CDR3 sequence is CASSFNLRALLDTQYF.

V gene TRBV5-1 combines with J gene TRBJ2-7; TCRdb selects TRBD1, and the lack of DNA leaves this call unchecked. The CDR3 runs to 15 residues. Germline lookup yields CDR1 SGHRS and CDR2 YFSETQ. CDR3 in amino acids: CASSSDRGGPYEQYF.

The genes are TRBV14 and TRBJ2-1. Germline loops: CDR1 SGHDN, CDR2 FVKESK. The CDR3 is 15 residues long. The CDR3 reads CASSQVKGLYNEQFF.

This sequence joins TRBV12-3 or TRBV12-4 and TRBJ2-2. CDR3 size: 13 residues. Here the CDR3 reads CASRPDHSGELFF.

The V call is TRBV6-6, the J call TRBJ1-5. The CDR3 has 14 amino acids. CDR1 is MNHNY and CDR2 is SVGAGI in the germline V gene (reference sequence). The CDR3 loop reads CATDPFRGGQPQHF.

The chain has TRBV4-2 and TRBJ2-1; TCRdb's D gene call, TRBD2, goes unchecked for lack of DNA. The CDR3 runs to 16 residues. Per the germline V gene, CDR1 is LGHNA and CDR2 is YNFKEQ. This CDR3 is CASSQVPAGGYNEQFF.

The chain joins TRBV3-1 to TRBJ2-5. The CDR3 runs to 13 residues. In germline, CDR1 is LGHDT, CDR2 YNNKEL (reference sequence). CDR3 residues: CASSRTEQETQYF.

The CDR3 protein is CSARDRAVEGYTF. The chain is built from TRBV20-1 and TRBJ1-2; TCRdb picks TRBD1, but there is no DNA to check that call. This CDR3 region has 13 residues. Germline V lookup: CDR1 DFQATT, CDR2 SNEGSKA (reference sequence).